These 6 T cell receptor beta chains were sequenced from one sample in a study of human T cells and chemical hapten exposure. MiXCR, applied by TCRdb to the RACE reads, yields one record per CDR3 protein. The sample shows about 110,000 distinct CDR3 sequences, 9.2% of them seen only once. Indicated time point: patch test 2, 6 weeks after DPC sensitization. Treatment: therapeutic diphenylcyclopropenone sensitization with weekly scalp DPC. The sample in question was whole blood, obtained in connection with sensitization to the hapten diphenylcyclopropenone (DPC). These receptors were obtained from a woman aged 40 to 50 with alopecia areata. Some clones in this sample may be carry-over from other donors' samples.

This clonotype was picked up a small number of times. The chain is built from TRBV12-3 or TRBV12-4 and TRBJ2-1, with 9 bases identical to TRBD2. The CDR3 contains 15 residues. Trimming at V came to 3 bases and at J to 3 bases, leaving 3 bases not matched to a gene. The chain's CDR3 is CASSFSSGGYNEQFF. The CDR3 bases are TGTGCCAGCAGTTTCAGTAGCGGGGGCTACAATGAGCAGTTCTTC.

This clonotype was seen repeatedly, ten times or more. The V and J genes are TRBV19 and TRBJ1-2; D may be TRBD1 (6 bases). This CDR3 comprises 13 residues. The ends were cut back, 8 bases at V and 6 bases at J, with 16 bases in the middle. Germline V lookup: CDR1 LNHDA, CDR2 SQIVND (reference sequence). CDR3 loop: CASSWGAGNGYTF. CDR3 nucleotides: TGTGCCAGTTCCTGGGGGGCAGGGAATGGCTACACCTTC.

This clonotype appeared many times. The chain recombines TRBV18 with TRBJ2-4; D not certain. There are 11 residues in the CDR3. V lost 2 bases and J 6 bases, leaving 2 bases between the germline ends. Germline values: CDR1 KGHSH, CDR2 LQKENI. For the CDR3, the DNA is TGTGCCAGCTCACCAGGAAACATTCAGTACTTC. Protein product: CASSPGNIQYF.

The V and J genes are TRBV5-1 and TRBJ2-7; D is uncertain. Trimming removed 0 bases at V and 3 bases at J, with 7 bases between. Per germline, CDR1 SGHRS and CDR2 YFSETQ. The CDR3 runs 13 residues. The chain's CDR3 is CASSLATDYEQYF. In nucleotides, the CDR3 is TGCGCCAGCAGCTTGGCAACAGACTACGAGCAGTACTTC.

Of note for this clonotype: One end of the junction fails to match germline, which may point to a read error. The V gene is TRBV7-9, the J gene TRBJ2-4; D is possibly TRBD1 (6 bases). CDR3 length: 15 residues. CDR1 is SEHNR and CDR2 is FQNEAQ in the germline V gene (reference sequence). DNA for the CDR3: TGTGCCAGCAGCGACACAGGGTCCACCAATAACATTCAGTACTTC. This codes for CASSDTGSTNNIQYF.

This clonotype was counted at least ten times. The chain couples TRBV6-2 or TRBV6-3 to TRBJ1-5; TRBD1 might be the D (5 bases). The germline gives CDR1 MNHEY, CDR2 SVGEGT. V was shortened by 5 bases and J by 2 bases, with 13 bases between the two germline ends. This CDR3 is 15 amino acids long. The CDR3 region has the DNA TGTGCCAGCAGTGCCTGGGGCGGAGGCAATCAGCCCCAGCATTTT. Residues: CASSAWGGGNQPQHF.